This T cell receptor (beta chain) is drawn from a study of blood T cells in healthy people across ages. Study-wide results and limits: Observed TCR beta diversity per million T cells went down as age went up. This fall followed a roughly linear course with age. Changes seen in expanded clonotypes were possibly confounded by donor CMV status left unknown.

There are a few counts of this clonotype. Its target is not known. A J-beta primer mix and a sample-barcoded 5' primer were used in a second PCR of roughly 6 to 12 cycles. A single record per CDR3 protein comes from TCRdb applying MiXCR to the 5' RACE reads. The table lists around 1,100,000 distinct CDR3 sequences, more than 30% of them singletons. The germline CDR1 and CDR2 sequences are MNHEY and SMNVEV (reference sequence). This CDR3 spans 15 amino acids. V dropped 5 bases and J dropped 0 bases, with 13 bases sitting between them. This receptor was identified in a man younger than 35 in good health. Input material: blood. The rearrangement links TRBV27 to TRBJ1-2; D might be TRBD1 (5 bases). The CDR3 nucleotides are TGTGCCAGCAGTATCCGGGGCCCCTCTAACTATGGCTACACCTTC. This sequence encodes CASSIRGPSNYGYTF.